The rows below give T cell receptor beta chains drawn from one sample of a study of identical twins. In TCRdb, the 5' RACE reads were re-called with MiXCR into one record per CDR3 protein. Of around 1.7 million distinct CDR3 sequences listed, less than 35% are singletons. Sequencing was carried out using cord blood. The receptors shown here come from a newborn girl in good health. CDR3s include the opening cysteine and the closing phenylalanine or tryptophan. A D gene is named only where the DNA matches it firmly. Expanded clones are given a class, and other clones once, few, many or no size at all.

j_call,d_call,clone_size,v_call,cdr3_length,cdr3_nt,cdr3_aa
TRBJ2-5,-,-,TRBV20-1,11,TGCAGTGCTAGAATCATCGAGACCCAGTACTTC,CSARIIETQYF
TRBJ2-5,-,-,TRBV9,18,TGTGCCAGCAGCGTAGGCGCAAAAAGCCTGAGGATGGCAGAGACCCAGTACTTC,CASSVGAKSLRMAETQYF
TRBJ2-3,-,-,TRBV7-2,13,TGTGCCAGCAGCTTTGAGTTGGCAGATACGCAGTATTTT,CASSFELADTQYF
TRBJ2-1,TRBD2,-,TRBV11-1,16,TGTGCCAGCAGCCACCTGGGAGGGGATTCGTGGAATGAGCAGTTCTTC,CASSHLGGDSWNEQFF
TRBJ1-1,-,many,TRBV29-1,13,TGCAGCGTTGAGGGGCAGTTGAACACTGAAGCTTTCTTT,CSVEGQLNTEAFF
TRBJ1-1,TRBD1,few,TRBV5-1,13,TGCGCCAGCAGCTTGTGGGACAGCTCTGAAGCTTTCTTT,CASSLWDSSEAFF
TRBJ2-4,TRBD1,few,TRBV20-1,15,TGCAGTGCCCATAGGGGACAGGGTAGTGGAAACATTCAGTACTTC,CSAHRGQGSGNIQYF
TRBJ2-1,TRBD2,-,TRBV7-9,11,TGTGCCGGCCTTGGACTAGAACAGCAGTTCTTC,CAGLGLEQQFF
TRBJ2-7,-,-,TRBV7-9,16,TGTGCCAGCAGCCCTCCGGGGCAGGGGTATACCTACGAGCAGTACTTC,CASSPPGQGYTYEQYF
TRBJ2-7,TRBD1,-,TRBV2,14,TGTGCCACCACGAGGACAGGGGACTCCTACGAGCAGTACTTC,CATTRTGDSYEQYF
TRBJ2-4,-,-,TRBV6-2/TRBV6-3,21,TGTGCCAGCAGTTACCGCTCCCTGGCAATTACAGTGGCCCACACCAAAAACATTCAGTACTTC,CASSYRSLAITVAHTKNIQYF
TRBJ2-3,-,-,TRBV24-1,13,TGTGCCACCAGTGCTCTAACAGGGGATACGCAGTATTTT,CATSALTGDTQYF
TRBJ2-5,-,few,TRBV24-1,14,TGTGCCACCAGTGATTTCCAGGGGAAGGAGACCCAGTACTTC,CATSDFQGKETQYF
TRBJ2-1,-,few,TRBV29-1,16,TGCAGCGTTGAAGATCTCGACTGGGGGTCCTACAATGAGCAGTTCTTC,CSVEDLDWGSYNEQFF
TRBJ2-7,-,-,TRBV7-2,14,TGTGCCAGCAGCTTAGTGTCTAGCGCCTACGAGCAGTACTTC,CASSLVSSAYEQYF
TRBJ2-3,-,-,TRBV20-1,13,TGCAGTGCTAGAGGAAGGGCCACAGATACGCGGTATTTT,CSARGRATDTRYF
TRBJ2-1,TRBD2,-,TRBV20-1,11,TGCAGGCCAGCGGGATACAATGAGCAGTTCTTC,CRPAGYNEQFF
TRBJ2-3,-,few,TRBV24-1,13,TGTGCCACCAGTGATCGACGCACAGATACGCAGTATTTT,CATSDRRTDTQYF
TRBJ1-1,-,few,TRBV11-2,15,TGTGCCAGCAGCACCGGCGGGCTTTTGGGGACTGAAGCTTTCTTT,CASSTGGLLGTEAFF
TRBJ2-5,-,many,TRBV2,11,TGTGCCAGCAGTGCTACGGAGACCCAGTACTTC,CASSATETQYF
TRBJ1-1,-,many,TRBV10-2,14,TGCGCCAGCAGTCCCCCAAGGCAGAACACTGAAGCTTTCTTT,CASSPPRQNTEAFF
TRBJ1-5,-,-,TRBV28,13,TGTGCCAGTGGGGGGACTAGCAATCAGCCCCAGCATTTT,CASGGTSNQPQHF
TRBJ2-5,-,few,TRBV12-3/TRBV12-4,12,TGTGCCAGCAGTTGGAGTGTGGAGACCCAGTACTTC,CASSWSVETQYF
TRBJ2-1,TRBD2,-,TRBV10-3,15,TGTGCCATCAGTGCCCTTAGCGGGGGGCCCAATGAGCAGTTCTTC,CAISALSGGPNEQFF
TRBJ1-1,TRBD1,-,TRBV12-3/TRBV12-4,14,TGTGCCAGCAAAAACAGGGGTGGGAACACTGAAGCTTTCTTT,CASKNRGGNTEAFF
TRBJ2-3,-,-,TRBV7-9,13,TGTGCCAGCAGCTCCGGACTGAAAGATACGCAGTATTTT,CASSSGLKDTQYF
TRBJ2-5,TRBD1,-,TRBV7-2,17,TGTGCCAGCAGCTTTATACGACCCAGGGGGCATCACAATGAGCAGTACTTC,CASSFIRPRGHHNEQYF
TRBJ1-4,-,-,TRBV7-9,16,TGTGCCAGCAGCTCTCCAAAGTCGGGGGCATCGGAAAAACTGTTTTTT,CASSSPKSGASEKLFF
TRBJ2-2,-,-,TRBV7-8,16,TGTGCCAGCAGTTCGGGACGGCGGACGAACACCGGGGAGCTGTTTTTT,CASSSGRRTNTGELFF
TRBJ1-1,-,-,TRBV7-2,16,TGTGCCAGCAGCTTAGGGACAGTCGCCATGAACACTGAAGCTTTCTTT,CASSLGTVAMNTEAFF
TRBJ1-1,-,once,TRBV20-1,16,TGCAGTGCTAGAGATAGAACAGCCTCGATCGCCACTGAAGCTTTCTTT,CSARDRTASIATEAFF
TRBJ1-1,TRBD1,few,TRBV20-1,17,TGCAGTGCTAGAGATCGGCAGGGGGCAAGGTTGAACACTGAAGCTTTCTTT,CSARDRQGARLNTEAFF
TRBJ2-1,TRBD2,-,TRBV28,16,TGTGCCAGCAGCCGTCTGGGACTAGCGGTCTACAATGAGCAGTTCTTC,CASSRLGLAVYNEQFF
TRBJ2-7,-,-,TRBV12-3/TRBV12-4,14,TGTGCCAGCAGTTTCCCGGCTAGGACCTACGAGCAGTACTTC,CASSFPARTYEQYF
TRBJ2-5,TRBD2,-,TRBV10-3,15,TGTGCCACCAGTGTAGAGCGGGGGGTCCAAGAGACCCAGTACTTC,CATSVERGVQETQYF
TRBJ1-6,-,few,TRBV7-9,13,TGTGCCGGACATAGCTCCTATAATTCACCCCTCCACTTT,CAGHSSYNSPLHF
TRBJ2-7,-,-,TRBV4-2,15,TGTGCCATCAATTCCGACCTCCGGAGGGCCTACGAGCAGTACTTC,CAINSDLRRAYEQYF
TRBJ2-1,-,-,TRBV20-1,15,TGCAGTGCTAGTTCCCTCCGGGGGCCTTACAATGAGCAGTTCTTC,CSASSLRGPYNEQFF
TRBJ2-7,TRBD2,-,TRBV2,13,TGTGCCAGCAGGCGGGAGTTAAACAACGAGCAGTACTTC,CASRRELNNEQYF
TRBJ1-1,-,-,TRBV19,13,TGTGCCAGTAGTATCGGCAGGGTAACGGAAGCTTTCTTT,CASSIGRVTEAFF
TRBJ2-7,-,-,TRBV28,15,TGTGCCAGCCGGAGCCCTCTGGAAGGCTCCTACGAGCAGTACTTC,CASRSPLEGSYEQYF
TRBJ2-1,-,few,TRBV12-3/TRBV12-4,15,TGTGCCAGCAGTTTGGCTACTAGCACCTACAATGAGCAGTTCTTC,CASSLATSTYNEQFF
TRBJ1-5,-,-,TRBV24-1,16,TGTGCCACCAGTGATTTGGAGGTAGAGAGCAATCAGCCCCAGCATTTT,CATSDLEVESNQPQHF
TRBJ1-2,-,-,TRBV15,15,TGTGCCACCAGCAGAGATCAGGGCTATAGCTATGGCTACACCTTC,CATSRDQGYSYGYTF
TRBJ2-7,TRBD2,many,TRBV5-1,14,TGCGCCAGCAGAGGAGCTAGCGGGATATACGAGCAGTACTTC,CASRGASGIYEQYF
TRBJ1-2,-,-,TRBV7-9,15,TGTGCCAGCAGCGACCTGGGCCTAGCTAACTATGGCTACACCTTC,CASSDLGLANYGYTF
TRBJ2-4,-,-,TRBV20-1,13,TGCAGTGCTGGCCGCGGGGCCAAAAACATTCAGTACTTC,CSAGRGAKNIQYF
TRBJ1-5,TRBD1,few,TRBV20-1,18,TGCAGTGCTACCAACGGTAACAGGGGGCCTTATAGCAATCAGCCCCAGCATTTT,CSATNGNRGPYSNQPQHF
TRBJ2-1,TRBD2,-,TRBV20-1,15,TGCAGTGCTCCCCGCCGACTAGCGGGAGGCAATGAGCAGTTCTTC,CSAPRRLAGGNEQFF
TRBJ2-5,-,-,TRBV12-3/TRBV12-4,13,TGTGCCAGCAGCCAGTCGAGCGGAGAGACCCAGTACTTC,CASSQSSGETQYF
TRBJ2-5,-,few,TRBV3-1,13,TGTGCCAGCAGCCATGGACTCCCAGAGACCCAGTACTTC,CASSHGLPETQYF
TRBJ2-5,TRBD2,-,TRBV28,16,TGTGCCAGCAGTACTCTAGCGGGAGCCACCTACAATGAGCAGTACTTC,CASSTLAGATYNEQYF
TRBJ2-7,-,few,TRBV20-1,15,TGCAGTGCTAGAGATCCGGGCCGAACCTCCTACGAGCAGTACTTC,CSARDPGRTSYEQYF
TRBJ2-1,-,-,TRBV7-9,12,TGTGCCAGCAGCTTACTCATCCATGAGCAGTTCTTC,CASSLLIHEQFF
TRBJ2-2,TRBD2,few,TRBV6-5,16,TGTGCCAGCAGTTACTCGCGGACTAGGGACACCGGGGAGCTGTTTTTT,CASSYSRTRDTGELFF
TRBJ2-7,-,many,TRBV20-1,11,TGCAGTGCTAGGGCCTCCTACGAGCAGTACTTC,CSARASYEQYF
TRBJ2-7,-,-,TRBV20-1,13,TGCAGTGCTAGCTACAGTTCAACCTACGGGCAGTACTTC,CSASYSSTYGQYF
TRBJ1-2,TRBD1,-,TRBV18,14,TGTGCCAGCTCAACGGACAGGGGAAACTATGGCTACACCTTC,CASSTDRGNYGYTF
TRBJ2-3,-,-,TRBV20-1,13,TGCGGGGGGCAGGGGCGTAGCACAGATACGCAGTATTTT,CGGQGRSTDTQYF